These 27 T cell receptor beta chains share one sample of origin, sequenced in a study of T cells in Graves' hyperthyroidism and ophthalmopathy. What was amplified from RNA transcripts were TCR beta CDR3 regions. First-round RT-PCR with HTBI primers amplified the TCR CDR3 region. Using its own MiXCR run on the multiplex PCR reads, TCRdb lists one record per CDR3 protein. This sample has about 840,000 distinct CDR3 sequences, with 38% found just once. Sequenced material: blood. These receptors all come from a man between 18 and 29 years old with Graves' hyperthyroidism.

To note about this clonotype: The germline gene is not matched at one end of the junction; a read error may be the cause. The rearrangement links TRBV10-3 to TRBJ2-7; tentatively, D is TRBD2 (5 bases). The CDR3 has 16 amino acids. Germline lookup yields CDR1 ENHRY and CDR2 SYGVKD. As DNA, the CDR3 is TGTGCCAGCAGTTACTCCGGGGAGAAAAGCTCCTACGAGCAGTACTTC. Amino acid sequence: CASSYSGEKSSYEQYF.

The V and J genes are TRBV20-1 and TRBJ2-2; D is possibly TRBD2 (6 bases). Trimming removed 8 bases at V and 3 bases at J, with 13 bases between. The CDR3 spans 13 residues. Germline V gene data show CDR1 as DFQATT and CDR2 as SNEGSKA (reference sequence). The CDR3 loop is CSTSAGDTGELFF. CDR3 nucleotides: TGCAGTACATCAGCGGGCGACACCGGGGAGCTGTTTTTT.

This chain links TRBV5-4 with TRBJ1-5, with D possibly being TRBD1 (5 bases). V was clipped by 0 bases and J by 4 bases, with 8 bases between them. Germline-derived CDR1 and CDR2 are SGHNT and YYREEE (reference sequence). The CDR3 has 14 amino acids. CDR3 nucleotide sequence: TGTGCCAGCAGCTTGGGAGGACAAAATCAGCCCCAGCATTTT. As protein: CASSLGGQNQPQHF.

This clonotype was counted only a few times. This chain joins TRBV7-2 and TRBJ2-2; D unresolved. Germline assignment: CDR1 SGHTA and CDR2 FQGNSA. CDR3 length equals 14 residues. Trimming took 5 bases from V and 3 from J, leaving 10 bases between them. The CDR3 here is CASSQDPYTGELFF. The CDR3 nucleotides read TGTGCCAGCAGCCAAGACCCATACACCGGGGAGCTGTTTTTT.

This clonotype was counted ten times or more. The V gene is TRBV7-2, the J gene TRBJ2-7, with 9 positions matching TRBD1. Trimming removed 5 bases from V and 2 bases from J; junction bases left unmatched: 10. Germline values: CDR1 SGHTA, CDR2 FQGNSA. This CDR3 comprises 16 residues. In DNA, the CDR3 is TGTGCCAGCAGCCTTACCGGGACAGGGTCCACCTACGAGCAGTACTTC. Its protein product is CASSLTGTGSTYEQYF.

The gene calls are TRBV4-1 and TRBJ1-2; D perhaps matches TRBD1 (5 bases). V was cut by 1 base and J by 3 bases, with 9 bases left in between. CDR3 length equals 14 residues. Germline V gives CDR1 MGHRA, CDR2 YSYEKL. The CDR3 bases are TGCGCCAGCAGCCAAGTCCGAGGGGACTATGGCTACACCTTC. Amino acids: CASSQVRGDYGYTF.

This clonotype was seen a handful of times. This chain's CDR3 is CASSQRGGGLGTEAFF. The CDR3 DNA reads as TGCGCCAGCAGCCAACGAGGGGGGGGCTTGGGCACTGAAGCTTTCTTT. The chain carries TRBV4-1 and TRBJ1-1, with TRBD1 as a possible D gene (6 bases). Per germline, CDR1 MGHRA and CDR2 YSYEKL. CDR3 length: 16 amino acids. Trimming pared 2 bases from V and 4 bases from J, leaving 17 bases between.

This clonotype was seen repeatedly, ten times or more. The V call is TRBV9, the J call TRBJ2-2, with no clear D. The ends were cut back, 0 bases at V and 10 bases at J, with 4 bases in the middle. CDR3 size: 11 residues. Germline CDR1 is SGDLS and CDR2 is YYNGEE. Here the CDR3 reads CASSVGLELFF. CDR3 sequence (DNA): TGTGCCAGCAGCGTAGGTCTGGAGCTGTTTTTT.

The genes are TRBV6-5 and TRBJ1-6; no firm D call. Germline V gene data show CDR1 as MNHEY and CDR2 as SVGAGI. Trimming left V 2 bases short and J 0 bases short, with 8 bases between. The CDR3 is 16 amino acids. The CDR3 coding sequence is TGTGCCAGCAGTTACAGGATGCCCTCCTATAATTCACCCCTCCACTTT. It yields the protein CASSYRMPSYNSPLHF.

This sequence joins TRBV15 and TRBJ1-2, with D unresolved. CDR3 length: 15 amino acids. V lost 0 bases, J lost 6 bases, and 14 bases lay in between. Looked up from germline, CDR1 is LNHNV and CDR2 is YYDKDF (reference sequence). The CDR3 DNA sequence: TGTGCCACCAGCAGAGATGGAAGTACGTCGAATGGCTACACCTTC. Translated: CATSRDGSTSNGYTF. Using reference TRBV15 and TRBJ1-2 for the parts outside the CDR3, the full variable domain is DAMVIQNPRYQVTQFGKPVTLSCSQTLNHNVMYWYQQKSSQAPKLLFHYYDKDFNNEADTPDNFQSRRPNTSFCFLDIRSPGLGDTAMYLCATSRDGSTSNGYTFGSGTRLTVV.

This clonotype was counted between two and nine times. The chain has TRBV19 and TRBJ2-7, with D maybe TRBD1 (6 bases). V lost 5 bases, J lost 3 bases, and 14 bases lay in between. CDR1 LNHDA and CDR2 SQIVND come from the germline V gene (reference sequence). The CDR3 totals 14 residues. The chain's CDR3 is CASSPGVRGYEQYF. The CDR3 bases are TGTGCCAGTAGTCCAGGGGTCCGGGGCTACGAGCAGTACTTC.

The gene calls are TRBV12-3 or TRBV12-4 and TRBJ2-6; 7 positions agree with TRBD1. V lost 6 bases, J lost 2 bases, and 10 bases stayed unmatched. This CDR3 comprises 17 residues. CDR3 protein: CASSHKLQGTGANVLTF. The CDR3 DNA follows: TGTGCCAGCAGCCACAAGTTACAGGGGACTGGGGCCAACGTCCTGACTTTC.

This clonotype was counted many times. CDR3 coding DNA: TGTGCCACCAGCAGAGGAGGGGCGGGAAACACCATATATTTT. Translation: CATSRGGAGNTIYF. The rearrangement joins TRBV15 to TRBJ1-3; possible D gene TRBD1, 5 bases. Per the germline V gene, CDR1 is LNHNV and CDR2 is YYDKDF (reference sequence). The CDR3 is made up of 14 amino acids. Trimming removed 1 base from V and 4 bases from J, with 8 bases in between.

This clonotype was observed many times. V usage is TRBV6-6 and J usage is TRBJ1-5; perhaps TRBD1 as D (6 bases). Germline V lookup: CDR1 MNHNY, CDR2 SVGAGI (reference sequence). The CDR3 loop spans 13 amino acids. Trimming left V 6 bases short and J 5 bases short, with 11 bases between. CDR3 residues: CASSSGDYQPQHF. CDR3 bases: TGTGCCAGCAGCTCAGGGGATTATCAGCCCCAGCATTTT.

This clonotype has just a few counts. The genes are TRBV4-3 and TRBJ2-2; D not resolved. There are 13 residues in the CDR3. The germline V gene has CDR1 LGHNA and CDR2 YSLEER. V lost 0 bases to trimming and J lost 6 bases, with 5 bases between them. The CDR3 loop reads CASSQDPPGELFF. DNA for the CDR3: TGCGCCAGCAGCCAAGATCCCCCCGGGGAGCTGTTTTTT.

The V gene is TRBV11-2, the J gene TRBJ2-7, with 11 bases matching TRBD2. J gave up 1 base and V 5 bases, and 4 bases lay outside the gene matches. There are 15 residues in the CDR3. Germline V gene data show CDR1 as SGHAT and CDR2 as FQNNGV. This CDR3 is CASSKRLAGSYEQYF. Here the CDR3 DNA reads TGTGCCAGCAGCAAGAGACTAGCGGGGTCCTACGAGCAGTACTTC.

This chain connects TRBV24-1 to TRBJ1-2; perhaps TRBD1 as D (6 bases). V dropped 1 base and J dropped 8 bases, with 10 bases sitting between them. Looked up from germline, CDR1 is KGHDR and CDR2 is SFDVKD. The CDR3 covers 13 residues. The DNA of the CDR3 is TGTGCCACCAGTGATTTCAGGGGACGCGGCTACACCTTC. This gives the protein CATSDFRGRGYTF.

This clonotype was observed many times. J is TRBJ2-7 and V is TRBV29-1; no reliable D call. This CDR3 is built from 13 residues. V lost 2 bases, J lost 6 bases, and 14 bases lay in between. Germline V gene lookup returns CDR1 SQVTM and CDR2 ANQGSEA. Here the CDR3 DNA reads TGCAGCGTTGAAAACACCGGCCTAGGCGAGCAGTACTTC. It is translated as CSVENTGLGEQYF.

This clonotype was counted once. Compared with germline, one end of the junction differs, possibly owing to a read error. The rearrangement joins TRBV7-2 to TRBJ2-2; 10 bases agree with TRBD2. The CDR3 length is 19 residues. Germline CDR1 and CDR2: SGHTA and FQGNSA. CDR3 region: CASSQDLASGSANTGELFF. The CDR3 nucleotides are TGCGCCAGCAGCCAAGATCTAGCTAGCGGGAGTGCGAACACCGGGGAGCTGTTTTTT.

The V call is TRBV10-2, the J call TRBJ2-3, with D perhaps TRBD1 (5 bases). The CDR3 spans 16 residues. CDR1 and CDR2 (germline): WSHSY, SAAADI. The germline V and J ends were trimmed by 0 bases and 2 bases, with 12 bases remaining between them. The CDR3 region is CASSESGADNTDTQYF. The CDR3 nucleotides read TGCGCCAGCAGTGAGTCAGGGGCGGACAACACAGATACGCAGTATTTT.

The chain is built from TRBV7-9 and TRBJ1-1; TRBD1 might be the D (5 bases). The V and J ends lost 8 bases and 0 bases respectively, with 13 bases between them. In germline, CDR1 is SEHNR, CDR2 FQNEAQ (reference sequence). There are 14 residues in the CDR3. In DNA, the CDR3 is TGTGCCAGCCCCTACGAGGGGATGAACACTGAAGCTTTCTTT. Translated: CASPYEGMNTEAFF.

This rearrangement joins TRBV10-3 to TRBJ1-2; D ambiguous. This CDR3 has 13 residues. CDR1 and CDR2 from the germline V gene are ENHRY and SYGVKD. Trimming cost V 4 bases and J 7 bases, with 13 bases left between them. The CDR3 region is CAISARARGGYTF. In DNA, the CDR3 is TGTGCCATCAGTGCCCGGGCTCGGGGTGGCTACACCTTC.

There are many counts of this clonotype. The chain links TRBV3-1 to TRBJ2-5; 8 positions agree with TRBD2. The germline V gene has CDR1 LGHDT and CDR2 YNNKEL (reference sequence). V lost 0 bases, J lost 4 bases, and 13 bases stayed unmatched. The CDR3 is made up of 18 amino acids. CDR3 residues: CASSQDSIAGLGSETQYF. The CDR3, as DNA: TGTGCCAGCAGCCAAGATTCGATAGCGGGATTGGGGTCAGAGACCCAGTACTTC.

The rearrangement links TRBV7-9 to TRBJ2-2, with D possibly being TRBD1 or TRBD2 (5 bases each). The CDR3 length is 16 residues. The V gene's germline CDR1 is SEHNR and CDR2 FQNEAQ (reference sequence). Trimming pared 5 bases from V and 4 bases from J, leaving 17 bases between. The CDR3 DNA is TGTGCCAGCAGCCCAGGCTCCCAGAGGGGCACCGGGGAGCTGTTTTTT. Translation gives CASSPGSQRGTGELFF. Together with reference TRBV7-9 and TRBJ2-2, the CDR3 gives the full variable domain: DTGVSQNPRHKITKRGQNVTFRCDPISEHNRLYWYRQTLGQGPEFLTYFQNEAQLEKSRLLSDRFSAERPKGSFSTLEIQRTEQGDSAMYLCASSPGSQRGTGELFFGEGSRLTVL.

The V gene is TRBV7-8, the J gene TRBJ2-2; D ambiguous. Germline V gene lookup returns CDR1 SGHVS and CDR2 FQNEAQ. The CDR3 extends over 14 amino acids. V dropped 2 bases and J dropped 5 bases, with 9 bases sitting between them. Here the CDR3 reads CASSLLPVTGELFF. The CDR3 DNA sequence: TGTGCCAGCAGCTTACTCCCAGTTACCGGGGAGCTGTTTTTT.

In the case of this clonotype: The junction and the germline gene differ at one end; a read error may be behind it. The CDR3 DNA follows: TGTGCCAGCAGCCCCGGGGTCACCGGGGTGGGTTTT. It encodes CASSPGVTGVGF. The J gene is TRBJ1-1, the V gene TRBV7-9; D is unclear. Germline V gives CDR1 SEHNR, CDR2 FQNEAQ (reference sequence). The CDR3 length is 12 residues. Full variable domain (outside the CDR3, taken from reference TRBV7-9 and TRBJ1-1): DTGVSQNPRHKITKRGQNVTFRCDPISEHNRLYWYRQTLGQGPEFLTYFQNEAQLEKSRLLSDRFSAERPKGSFSTLEIQRTEQGDSAMYLCASSPGVTGVGFGQGTRLTVV.

CDR3 bases: TGTGCCAGCAGACGGGACAGGAGGAAGACTGAAGCTTTCTTT. Protein product: CASRRDRRKTEAFF. This chain joins TRBV12-3 or TRBV12-4 and TRBJ1-1; TRBD1 matches at 8 bases. The CDR3 length is 14 residues. V gave up 6 bases and J gave up 5 bases; unmatched junction bases: 8.